Below are 3 T cell receptor beta chains sequenced from a single sample in a study of PD-1 blockade in classical Hodgkin lymphoma. The time point is: newly diagnosed, previously untreated cHL patient sample. The authors purified CD4+ T cells from thawed PBMCs by magnetic negative selection. The protocol was immunoSEQ multiplex PCR, while the TCRdb copy is restricted to in-frame clones and leaves out a portion. Among tens of thousands of clones listed, approximately 90% were seen once. The specimen was CD4+ T cells from blood. All receptors derive from a human donor with classical Hodgkin lymphoma.

This chain connects TRBV5-6 to TRBJ1-2; 8 bases are a match to TRBD1. The J segment lost 7 bases and the V segment lost 0 bases, leaving 2 bases of the junction unmatched. The CDR3 is 13 amino acids. Germline V CDR1 and CDR2: SGHDT, YYEEEE. CDR3 protein: CASSLDRGSGYTF. As DNA, the CDR3 is TGTGCCAGCAGCTTGGACAGGGGGAGTGGCTACACCTTC.

The chain has TRBV6-5 and TRBJ2-5; D uncertain. The CDR3 contains 14 residues. Between the trimmed V and J ends, which lost 5 bases and 0 bases, there was a span of 10 bases. The V gene's germline CDR1 is MNHEY and CDR2 SVGAGI. The CDR3: CASSTPGYQETQYF. The CDR3 DNA reads TGTGCCAGCAGTACCCCGGGTTACCAAGAGACCCAGTACTTC.

The chain carries TRBV7-2 and TRBJ1-1, with 9 bases that match TRBD1. The length of the CDR3 is 14 residues. Looked up from germline, CDR1 is SGHTA and CDR2 is FQGNSA. Trimming cost V 5 bases and J 5 bases; bases outside gene matches: 6. This CDR3 reads CASSLRTGATEAFF. In nucleotides, the CDR3 is TGTGCCAGCAGCCTAAGGACAGGGGCGACTGAAGCTTTCTTT.